Following are 32 T cell receptor beta chains from one sample sequenced in a study of blood T cell repertoires in COVID-19. TCRdb keeps only in-frame clones here, not all; method: immunoSEQ multiplex PCR. The top ten clones hold 0.75% to 0.9% of a sample with approximately 290,000 clones, roughly 89% of them seen once. The sequenced material came from peripheral blood. These receptor sequences come from a man younger than 40 with acute or convalescent COVID-19.

The chain joins TRBV19 to TRBJ2-7; a possible D gene is TRBD2 (6 bases). V was shortened by 3 bases and J by 0 bases, with 12 bases between the two germline ends. There are 15 residues in the CDR3. CDR1 is LNHDA and CDR2 is SQIVND in the germline V gene (reference sequence). CDR3 protein: CASSIWGVYSYEQYF. CDR3 sequence (DNA): TGTGCCAGTAGTATTTGGGGGGTTTACTCCTACGAGCAGTACTTC.

V gene TRBV5-1 combines with J gene TRBJ1-6; D is unresolved. Trimming pared 0 bases from V and 5 bases from J, leaving 12 bases between. The CDR3 runs 16 residues. Germline CDR1 reads SGHRS; CDR2 reads YFSETQ. CDR3: CASSLASAGDNSPLHF. For the CDR3, the DNA is TGCGCCAGCAGCTTGGCCTCTGCGGGAGATAATTCACCCCTCCACTTT. Using reference TRBV5-1 and TRBJ1-6 for the parts outside the CDR3, the full variable domain is KAGVTQTPRYLIKTRGQQVTLSCSPISGHRSVSWYQQTPGQGLQFLFEYFSETQRNKGNFPGRFSGRQFSNSRSEMNVSTLELGDSALYLCASSLASAGDNSPLHFGNGTRLTVT.

The gene calls are TRBV7-9 and TRBJ1-1; no firm D call. This CDR3 has 14 amino acids. CDR1 SEHNR and CDR2 FQNEAQ come from the germline V gene (reference sequence). The V end lost 5 bases, the J end lost 0 bases, and 10 bases lay between the germline ends. CDR3 nucleotide sequence: TGTGCCAGCAGCCCGAGTTCGGTGAACACTGAAGCTTTCTTT. Translation: CASSPSSVNTEAFF.

The chain is built from TRBV27 and TRBJ2-7; the D is unclear. V shed 4 bases and J shed 2 bases, with 3 bases lying between them. The CDR3 is 11 amino acids. Germline CDR1 is MNHEY and CDR2 is SMNVEV (reference sequence). In DNA, the CDR3 is TGTGCCAGCAGTTCTGCCTACGAGCAGTACTTC. This gives the protein CASSSAYEQYF.

V gene TRBV11-2 combines with J gene TRBJ2-7; D possibly corresponds to TRBD1 (5 bases). The V end lost 3 bases, the J end lost 3 bases, and 12 bases lay between the germline ends. Per the germline V gene, CDR1 is SGHAT and CDR2 is FQNNGV. The CDR3 is 14 amino acids. For the CDR3, the DNA is TGTGCCAGCAGCTTTAGGGGAAAGGGCTACGAGCAGTACTTC. It encodes CASSFRGKGYEQYF.

The rearrangement joins TRBV19 to TRBJ2-1; the D is unclear. This CDR3 has 13 amino acids. The V and J ends lost 0 bases and 7 bases respectively, with 7 bases between them. In germline, CDR1 is LNHDA, CDR2 SQIVND (reference sequence). CDR3 sequence: CASSIDRGNEQFF. The CDR3 bases are TGTGCCAGTAGTATAGACAGAGGAAATGAGCAGTTCTTC.

J is TRBJ1-5 and V is TRBV15, with TRBD1 as a possible D gene (6 bases). CDR3 length equals 14 residues. Germline CDR1 reads LNHNV; CDR2 reads YYDKDF (reference sequence). Trimming shortened V by 7 bases and J by 0 bases, and 10 bases separated the two germline ends. The CDR3 DNA follows: TGTGCCACCACGGGACAATATAGCAATCAGCCCCAGCATTTT. The encoded protein is CATTGQYSNQPQHF.

This clone was observed a single time. The rearrangement links TRBV1 to TRBJ1-5; the table's D gene call, TRBD1, was not cross checked with the DNA. TRBV1 is described as a pseudogene. The CDR3 consists of 18 residues. CDR3 DNA: TGCACCAGCAGCCATATCGGCCAGGGGGCGTTGAGCAATCAGCCCCAGCATTTT. Translated, it gives CTSSHIGQGALSNQPQHF.

J is TRBJ2-7 and V is TRBV18; 10 bases align to TRBD1. The germline V gene has CDR1 KGHSH and CDR2 LQKENI. The CDR3 contains 16 residues. V gave up 6 bases and J gave up 0 bases; unmatched junction bases: 8. For the CDR3, the DNA is TGTGCCAGCTCCGGTACAAGGACAGGGGGCTCCTACGAGCAGTACTTC. Translating gives CASSGTRTGGSYEQYF.

This chain links TRBV5-1 with TRBJ1-3; the D is unclear. V shed 2 bases and J shed 0 bases, with 15 bases lying between them. The length of the CDR3 is 17 residues. CDR1 and CDR2 from the germline V gene are SGHRS and YFSETQ. CDR3 bases: TGCGCCAGCAGCTTCTCGACAACGGGGAGCTCTGGAAACACCATATATTTT. Its translation: CASSFSTTGSSGNTIYF.

The chain joins TRBV9 to TRBJ2-1; D may be TRBD1 (6 bases). Germline V gene sequence: CDR1 SGDLS, CDR2 YYNGEE. V lost 0 bases and J 2 bases, leaving 9 bases between the germline ends. The CDR3 runs to 15 residues. The CDR3 region is CASSVGTATYNEQFF. The CDR3 DNA reads TGTGCCAGCAGCGTAGGGACAGCCACCTACAATGAGCAGTTCTTC.

The V and J genes are TRBV19 and TRBJ1-4; 7 positions match TRBD1. The CDR3 contains 15 residues. CDR1 and CDR2 from the germline V gene are LNHDA and SQIVND (reference sequence). Trimming at V came to 6 bases and at J to 10 bases, leaving 14 bases not matched to a gene. The CDR3 sequence: CASSTIQGRRGKLFF. The CDR3 DNA is TGTGCCAGTAGCACAATACAGGGGAGAAGGGGAAAACTGTTTTTT.

This clone came up many times. The chain employs TRBV5-4 and TRBJ2-7; 7 bases line up with TRBD2. CDR1 and CDR2 from the germline V gene are SGHNT and YYREEE (reference sequence). This CDR3 contains 15 residues. The junction had 3 bases not matched to a gene; V was cut back by 0 bases and J by 0 bases. CDR3 in DNA: TGTGCCAGCAGCTTGGTTGGGGGGGACTCCTACGAGCAGTACTTC. It codes for CASSLVGGDSYEQYF.

The V gene is TRBV30, the J gene TRBJ1-5, with a weak D call TRBD1 (5 bases). The V end lost 0 bases, the J end lost 1 base, and 10 bases lay between the germline ends. Germline loops: CDR1 GTSNPN, CDR2 SVGIG (reference sequence). There are 15 residues in the CDR3. CDR3 bases: TGTGCCTGGAGTGTACGTTCAGGGAGCAATCAGCCCCAGCATTTT. It codes for CAWSVRSGSNQPQHF.

This chain joins TRBV6-4 and TRBJ1-1; 8 bases fit TRBD1. V lost 5 bases to trimming and J lost 1 base; unmatched junction nucleotides: 3. This CDR3 contains 14 residues. Germline CDR1 reads MRHNA; CDR2 reads SNTAGT. The CDR3 here is CASSPGQANTEAFF. CDR3 bases: TGTGCCAGCAGTCCGGGACAGGCGAACACTGAAGCTTTCTTT.

The V gene is TRBV23-1, the J gene TRBJ2-2, with 10 bases lining up with TRBD1. TRBV23-1 carries the ORF label, with uncertain function. The CDR3 has 17 amino acids. V gave up 9 bases and J gave up 6 bases; unmatched junction bases: 16. The CDR3 protein is CARGGTGENMGSGELFF. The CDR3 coding sequence is TGCGCCAGGGGCGGGACAGGGGAGAACATGGGGTCCGGGGAGCTGTTTTTT.

V usage is TRBV2 and J usage is TRBJ1-5; 7 nucleotides align to TRBD1. Trimming cost V 6 bases and J 0 bases; bases outside gene matches: 14. The CDR3 contains 18 residues. The germline CDR1 and CDR2 sequences are SNHLY and FYNNEI. CDR3 coding DNA: TGTGCCAGCAGCCATGACAGGGACCTAGGTTATAGCAATCAGCCCCAGCATTTT. Amino acid sequence: CASSHDRDLGYSNQPQHF.

J is TRBJ2-1 and V is TRBV28; TRBD2 agrees at 11 bases. CDR3 size: 18 residues. CDR1 and CDR2 from the germline V gene are MDHEN and SYDVKM. After removal of 1 base from V and 7 bases from J, the junction contained 12 bases not matched to a gene. The CDR3 bases are TGTGCCAGCAGTTTATCTAGGGGGACTAGCGGAAGTGGGAATGAGCAGTTCTTC. The encoded protein is CASSLSRGTSGSGNEQFF.

J is TRBJ1-6 and V is TRBV10-2; 9 bases fit TRBD1. CDR1 is WSHSY and CDR2 is SAAADI in the germline V gene. The CDR3 sequence is 14 residues long. V shed 6 bases, J shed 7 bases, and the junction held 4 bases outside the gene matches. The CDR3 spells CASRGTGLNSPLHF. The CDR3 region has the DNA TGCGCCAGCAGGGGGACAGGGCTCAATTCACCCCTCCACTTT.

V gene TRBV5-6 combines with J gene TRBJ2-1, with TRBD2 matching over 8 bases. Germline CDR1 SGHDT, CDR2 YYEEEE. With V trimmed by 0 bases and J by 3 bases, 8 bases remained unmatched. This CDR3 region has 17 residues. Here the CDR3 DNA reads TGTGCCAGCAGCTTGGGGTCCGAGCGGGGGTTCTACAATGAGCAGTTCTTC. It encodes CASSLGSERGFYNEQFF. Complete variable domain (other parts from reference TRBV5-6 and TRBJ2-1): DAGVTQSPTHLIKTRGQQVTLRCSPKSGHDTVSWYQQALGQGPQFIFQYYEEEERQRGNFPDRFSGHQFPNYSSELNVNALLLGDSALYLCASSLGSERGFYNEQFFGPGTRLTVL.

This clone was observed a single time. This chain connects TRBV18 to TRBJ2-7; no firm D call. V shed 6 bases and J shed 2 bases, with 11 bases lying between them. From germline, CDR1 is KGHSH and CDR2 LQKENI. The CDR3 is made up of 13 amino acids. CDR3 residues: CASSPARTYEQYF. CDR3 nucleotides: TGTGCCAGCTCTCCCGCGAGGACCTACGAGCAGTACTTC.

This sequence joins TRBV3-1 (or the pseudogene TRBV3-2) and TRBJ1-2; D is perhaps TRBD1 (6 bases). V lost 4 bases and J 7 bases, leaving 13 bases between the germline ends. Germline V gene data show CDR1 as LGHDT and CDR2 as YNNKEL (reference sequence). The CDR3 consists of 13 residues. The CDR3 DNA reads as TGTGCCAGCAGCCGGATTGGGGGCGTTGGCTACACCTTC. It yields the protein CASSRIGGVGYTF.

This chain connects TRBV5-1 to TRBJ1-1; D is unclear. The V end lost 0 bases, the J end lost 0 bases, and 6 bases lay between the germline ends. The CDR3 length is 14 residues. Per the germline V gene, CDR1 is SGHRS and CDR2 is YFSETQ. The CDR3 bases are TGCGCCAGCAGCTTGGCAGTCATGAACACTGAAGCTTTCTTT. This sequence encodes CASSLAVMNTEAFF.

In this sample, this clone turned up a few times. The V call is TRBV18, the J call TRBJ2-2, with 7 bases fitting TRBD2. V lost 3 bases to trimming and J lost 6 bases; unmatched junction nucleotides: 10. This CDR3 is built from 16 residues. In germline, CDR1 is KGHSH, CDR2 LQKENI. CDR3: CASSPGLREPPGELFF. The DNA of the CDR3 is TGTGCCAGCTCACCGGGTCTGCGGGAGCCCCCCGGGGAGCTGTTTTTT.

This chain connects TRBV28 to TRBJ2-6; D gene ambiguous. CDR3 length: 15 residues. V lost 6 bases, J lost 0 bases, and 9 bases lay in between. The germline V gene encodes CDR1 MDHEN and CDR2 SYDVKM. The chain's CDR3 is CASRYHSSGANVLTF. In nucleotides, the CDR3 is TGTGCCAGCAGATATCATAGCTCTGGGGCCAACGTCCTGACTTTC.

About this clone itself: Other nucleotide sequences in the sample specify the same CDR3. The V and J genes are TRBV28 and TRBJ2-7; D possibly corresponds to TRBD2 (6 bases). This CDR3 has 14 residues. Trimming cost V 2 bases and J 0 bases, with 8 bases left between them. Germline V gene lookup returns CDR1 MDHEN and CDR2 SYDVKM. The CDR3 loop is CASSLAGSSYEQYF. CDR3 DNA sequence: TGTGCCAGCAGTTTAGCGGGGAGCTCCTACGAGCAGTACTTC.

V gene TRBV6-5 combines with J gene TRBJ2-2; perhaps TRBD2 as D (5 bases). The CDR3 runs 14 residues. Germline V lookup: CDR1 MNHEY, CDR2 SVGAGI. V lost 6 bases and J 4 bases, leaving 12 bases between the germline ends. CDR3: CASRVDGGTGELFF. CDR3 DNA: TGTGCCAGCAGGGTCGACGGAGGCACCGGGGAGCTGTTTTTT.

The chain carries TRBV6-1 and TRBJ1-6; D unclear. The CDR3 is 17 residues long. Trimming left V 2 bases short and J 0 bases short, with 11 bases between. The germline V gene has CDR1 MNHNS and CDR2 SASEGT. DNA of the CDR3: TGTGCCAGCAGTGAAAGAGCCGGGAGCTCCTATAATTCACCCCTCCACTTT. Its protein product is CASSERAGSSYNSPLHF.

The chain recombines TRBV18 with TRBJ1-6; weak D call: TRBD1 (6 bases). The V gene lost 2 bases and the J gene lost 7 bases, with 15 bases spanning the gap. The CDR3 length is 16 residues. Looked up from germline, CDR1 is KGHSH and CDR2 is LQKENI. CDR3 in DNA: TGTGCCAGCTCACCAGGGGGCCGGCGCGGAAATTCACCCCTCCACTTT. It is translated as CASSPGGRRGNSPLHF.

J is TRBJ1-5 and V is TRBV6-5, with a tentative D call TRBD1 (5 bases). V was pared by 6 bases and J by 0 bases, with 12 bases between. Germline-derived CDR1 and CDR2 are MNHEY and SVGAGI. The CDR3 totals 15 residues. CDR3 in amino acids: CASSITDSSNQPQHF. CDR3 DNA sequence: TGTGCCAGCAGCATCACAGACAGTAGCAATCAGCCCCAGCATTTT.

The J gene is TRBJ1-5, the V gene TRBV12-3 or TRBV12-4, with no clear D. V gave up 0 bases and J gave up 6 bases, with 6 bases separating them. The CDR3 is 13 amino acids. The CDR3 nucleotides read TGTGCCAGCAGTTTAGCGGGCAGTCAGCCCCAGCATTTT. Translation: CASSLAGSQPQHF.

The chain recombines TRBV18 with TRBJ1-1; D might be TRBD1 (6 bases). V was pared by 4 bases and J by 10 bases, with 16 bases between. The CDR3 contains 13 residues. The germline CDR1 and CDR2 sequences are KGHSH and LQKENI. CDR3 coding DNA: TGTGCCAGCTCACAAGCCTCCAGGGGTTCAGCTTTCTTT. Protein sequence: CASSQASRGSAFF.